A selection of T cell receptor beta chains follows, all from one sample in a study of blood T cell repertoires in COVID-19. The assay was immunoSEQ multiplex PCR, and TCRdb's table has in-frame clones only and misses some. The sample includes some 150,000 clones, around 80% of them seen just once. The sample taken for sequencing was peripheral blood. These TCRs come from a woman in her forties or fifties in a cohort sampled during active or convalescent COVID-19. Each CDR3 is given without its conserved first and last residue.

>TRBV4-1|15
ASSQATWGQGRTEAF
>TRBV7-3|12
ASSLAGAGYEQY
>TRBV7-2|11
ASSAQQDSPLH
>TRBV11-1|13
ASSLLGALNTEAF
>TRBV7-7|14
ASSYSPGGRGETQY
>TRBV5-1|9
ASRDFNEQY
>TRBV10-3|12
AISESVRNTEAF
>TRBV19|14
ASSPTGGAPYNEQF
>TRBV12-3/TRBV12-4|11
ASSQQGYTEAF
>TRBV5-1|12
ASSFRGATDTQY
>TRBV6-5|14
ASSYSGTGGQETQY
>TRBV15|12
ATSRGQGSYGYT
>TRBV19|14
ASSGRTGVYNQPQH
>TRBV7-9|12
ASSLILSGNTIY
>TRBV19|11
ASRQGAWNEQF
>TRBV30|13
AWSADTGGDTEAF
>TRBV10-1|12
ASSEVAVDTEAF
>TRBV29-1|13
SVESRRGMNTEAF
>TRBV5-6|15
ASSSPGRSGNSYGYT
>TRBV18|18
ASSPQGLAGGWSSYNEQF
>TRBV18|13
ASSPWEVYGTEAF
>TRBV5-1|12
ASSYAELGETQY
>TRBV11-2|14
ASSRLNRGSSDEQY
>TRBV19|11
ASTIGQGEKLF
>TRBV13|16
ASSLRGGWGGIGDEQY
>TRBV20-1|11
SASTRGEYGYT
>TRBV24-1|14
ATSEHQGSSYNEQF
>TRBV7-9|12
ASADAGASYEQY
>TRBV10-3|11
AIRRGLNTEAF
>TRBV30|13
AWSRAGARTGELF
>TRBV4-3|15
ASSQDRWGGLNTEAF
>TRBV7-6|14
ASSPGGLAITDTQY
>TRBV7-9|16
ASSLAFPAGSSYNEQF
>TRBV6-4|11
ASSVDGVGGYT
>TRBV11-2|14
ASSLVSGRGGDTQY
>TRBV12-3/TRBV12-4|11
ASSFQGPGELF